This T cell receptor (beta chain) is drawn from a study of shared clonotypes between healthy human individuals. With regard to this clone: Its antigen is unknown. Other DNA sequences in this sample translate to the same CDR3.

CDR1 and CDR2 from the germline V gene are MDHEN and SYDVKM. This CDR3 comprises 13 residues. V lost 5 bases and J lost 2, with 10 bases in between. Broader study findings: In the sorted subsets, rarefaction showed sequencing was incomplete despite large depth.

Using immunoSEQ multiplex PCR, the repertoire was profiled, and TCRdb retains in-frame clones only, with some absent. The sample carries approximately 2.3 million clones, just over 90% recorded once. This sequence joins TRBV28 and TRBJ2-7; D is undetermined. This receptor was taken from a man aged 18 to 35 in good health. Some clones in this sample may be carry-over from other donors' samples. Material: naive CD4+ T cells from PBMCs. Subset indicated: CD45RA+ positively selected. The CDR3 region has the DNA TGTGCCAGCAGTCCACCGGCCACCTACGAGCAGTACTTC. As protein: CASSPPATYEQYF. The whole variable domain, remainder taken from reference TRBV28 and TRBJ2-7, is DVKVTQSSRYLVKRTGEKVFLECVQDMDHENMFWYRQDPGLGLRLIYFSYDVKMKEKGDIPEGYSVSREKKERFSLILESASTNQTSMYLCASSPPATYEQYFGPGTRLTVT.